The clone carrying this TCR beta chain has only a few counts. Its antigen is as yet unknown. The data were taken from a study of T-cell memory formation after mild COVID-19. Study conclusions and caveats: A balance of CD4 and CD8 characterized clones contracting day 15 to 85, whereas later expanders leaned CD4+.

The ends lost 5 bases at V and 2 bases at J; junction bases unmatched: 6. The CDR3 contains 16 residues. Germline V CDR1 and CDR2: SEHNR, FQNEAQ (reference sequence). Each CDR3 protein is one row after TCRdb ran MiXCR on the 5' RACE reads. The table lists a few hundred thousand distinct CDR3 sequences, 20% to 30% of them singletons. The sequence was obtained from an adult woman who had mild COVID-19 (a few samples of this study predate the infection). Cell type and time point are not known. Sequenced input: PBMCs or a T cell subset sorted from them (not recorded which). The J gene is TRBJ2-1, the V gene TRBV7-9; the match to TRBD2 covers 10 bases. CDR3 coding DNA: TGTGCCAGCAGCCAAACTAGCGGGAAGGCCTACAATGAGCAGTTCTTC. It is translated as CASSQTSGKAYNEQFF.